This TCR beta chain was recorded in a study of blood T cell repertoires in COVID-19. Study background: Both acute and convalescent COVID-19 samples were obtained from the United States, Italy and Spain. T cells, B-cell-depleted T cells, or PBMCs provided the cDNA or gDNA that served as material.

Source study methods: How many nucleated cells were present was estimated from reference gene primer amplification. Sequencing used immunoSEQ multiplex PCR; TCRdb keeps in-frame clones, though not all of them. V, J and clone size are those of that table, while D and trimming were read from the DNA. This table holds about 100,000 clones, around four fifths found once. The CDR3 is 16 residues long. Germline V gene lookup returns CDR1 SGHVS and CDR2 FNYEAQ. The junction had 6 bases not matched to a gene; V was cut back by 5 bases and J by 5 bases. Sequencing was carried out using peripheral blood. This chain connects TRBV7-6 to TRBJ2-7; 16 bases line up with TRBD2. This TCR was sampled from a man in his fifties or sixties with active or convalescent COVID-19. The CDR3 region is CASSPGTSGRVNEQYF. CDR3 in DNA: TGTGCCAGCAGCCCGGGGACTAGCGGGAGGGTGAACGAGCAGTACTTC.